The sequence of this TCR beta chain was determined in a study of T cells in Graves' hyperthyroidism and ophthalmopathy. Study outcomes and limitations: In blood, most of the thyroid clonotypes expanded above 0.001 were also present.

RNA transcripts provided the source from which TCR beta CDR3 regions were amplified. HTBI primers were the set used in a first-round RT-PCR of the TCR CDR3. TCRdb re-called the multiplex PCR reads with MiXCR, one entry per CDR3 protein. The sample shows some 500,000 distinct CDR3 sequences, 13% to 15% of them seen only once. V lost 4 bases and J lost 4, with 15 bases in between. The CDR3 is 15 residues long. The germline gives CDR1 SGHRS, CDR2 YFSETQ. Of note for this clonotype: Its target is unknown.

Source material: blood. V gene TRBV5-1 combines with J gene TRBJ1-5; tentative D call: TRBD1 (6 bases). The source of this sequence is a young woman with Graves' hyperthyroidism. In DNA form, the CDR3 reads TGCGCCAGCAGCCCCACCGGGGGGCTAAATCAGCCCCAGCATTTT. Its translation: CASSPTGGLNQPQHF.